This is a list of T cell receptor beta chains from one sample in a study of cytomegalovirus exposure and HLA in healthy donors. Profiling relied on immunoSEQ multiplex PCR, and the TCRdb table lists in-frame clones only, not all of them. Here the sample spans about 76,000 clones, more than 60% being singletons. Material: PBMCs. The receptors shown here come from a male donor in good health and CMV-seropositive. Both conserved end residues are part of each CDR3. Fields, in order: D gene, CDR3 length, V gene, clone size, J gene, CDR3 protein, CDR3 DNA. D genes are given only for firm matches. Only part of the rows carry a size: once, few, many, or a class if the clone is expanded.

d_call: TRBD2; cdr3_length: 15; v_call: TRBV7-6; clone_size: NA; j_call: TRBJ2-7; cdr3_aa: CASSTLAGEGYEQYF; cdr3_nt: TGTGCCAGCAGCACCTTAGCGGGAGAGGGCTACGAGCAGTACTTC
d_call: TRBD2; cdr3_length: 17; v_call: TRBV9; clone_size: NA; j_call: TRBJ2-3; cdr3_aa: CASSVTAGTISTDTQYF; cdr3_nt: TGTGCCAGCAGCGTAACCGCGGGGACTATTAGCACAGATACGCAGTATTTT
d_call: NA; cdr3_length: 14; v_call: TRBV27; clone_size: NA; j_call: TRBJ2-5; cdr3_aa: CASSFGGIQETQYF; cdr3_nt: TGTGCCAGCAGTTTTGGCGGGATCCAAGAGACCCAGTACTTC
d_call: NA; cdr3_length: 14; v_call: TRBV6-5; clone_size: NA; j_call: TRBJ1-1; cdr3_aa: CASTRSILTDEAFF; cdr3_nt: TGTGCCAGCACCAGATCTATCTTGACAGATGAAGCTTTCTTT
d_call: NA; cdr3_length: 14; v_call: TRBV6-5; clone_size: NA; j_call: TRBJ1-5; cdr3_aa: CASSQGGGGQPQHF; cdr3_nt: TGTGCCAGCAGCCAAGGGGGGGGAGGACAGCCCCAGCATTTT
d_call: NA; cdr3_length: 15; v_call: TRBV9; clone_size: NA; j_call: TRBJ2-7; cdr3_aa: CASSASGTSFYEQYF; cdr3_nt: TGTGCCAGCAGCGCCTCCGGGACTTCCTTCTACGAGCAGTACTTC
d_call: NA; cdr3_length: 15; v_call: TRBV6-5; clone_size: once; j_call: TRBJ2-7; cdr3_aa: CASSYSRTSSYEQYF; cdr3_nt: TGTGCCAGCAGTTACTCGCGAACTAGTTCCTACGAGCAGTACTTC
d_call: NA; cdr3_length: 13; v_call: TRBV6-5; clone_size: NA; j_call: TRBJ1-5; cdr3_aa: CASSQTGGQPQHF; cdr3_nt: TGTGCCAGCAGCCAGACAGGAGGTCAGCCCCAGCATTTT
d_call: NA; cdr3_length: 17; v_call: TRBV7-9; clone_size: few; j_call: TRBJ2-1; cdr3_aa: CASSQDVGEDSYNEQFF; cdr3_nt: TGTGCCAGCAGCCAGGATGTTGGGGAGGACTCCTACAATGAGCAGTTCTTC
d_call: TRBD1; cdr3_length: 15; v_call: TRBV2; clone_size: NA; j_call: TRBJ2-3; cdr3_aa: CASSGDRISTDTQYF; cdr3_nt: TGTGCCAGCAGTGGGGACAGGATAAGCACAGATACGCAGTATTTT
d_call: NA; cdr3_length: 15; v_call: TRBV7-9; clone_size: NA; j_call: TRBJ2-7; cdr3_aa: CSSSLFGGKSYEQYF; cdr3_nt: TGTTCCAGCAGCTTATTTGGCGGGAAAAGTTACGAGCAGTACTTC
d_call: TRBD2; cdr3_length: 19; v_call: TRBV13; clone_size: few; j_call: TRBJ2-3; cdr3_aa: CASSLAGTSGGAYTDTQYF; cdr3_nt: TGTGCCAGCAGCTTAGCCGGGACTAGCGGGGGGGCCTATACAGATACGCAGTATTTT
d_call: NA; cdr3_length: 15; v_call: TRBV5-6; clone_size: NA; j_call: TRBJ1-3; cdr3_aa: CASSLVRSGGNTIYF; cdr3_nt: TGTGCCAGCAGCTTGGTGAGGTCGGGTGGAAACACCATATATTTT
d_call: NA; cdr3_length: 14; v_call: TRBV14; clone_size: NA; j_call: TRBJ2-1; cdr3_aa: CASSQGPKFGEQFF; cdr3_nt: TGTGCCAGCAGCCAAGGCCCCAAGTTCGGTGAGCAGTTCTTC